The clone carrying this T cell receptor (beta chain) is termed medium-sized. The record originates from a study of blood T cell repertoires in COVID-19. Overall study context: Samples of COVID-19 (acute and convalescent) were obtained from the United States, Italy and Spain. T cells, B-cell-depleted T cells, or PBMCs supplied cDNA or gDNA.

Trimming removed 3 bases from V and 5 bases from J; junction bases left unmatched: 7. The CDR3 is made up of 14 amino acids. In germline, CDR1 is SGHTS, CDR2 YDEGEE. Original methodology: Amplifying reference gene primers gave estimates of nucleated cell counts. The data were produced by immunoSEQ multiplex PCR, yet TCRdb's version contains in-frame clones alone and is incomplete. The D gene and trimming were derived from the DNA, and the V and J assignments and clone size from that table. The sample carries more than 45,000 clones, 80% to 90% recorded once. The source material was peripheral blood. The rearrangement links TRBV5-8 to TRBJ2-7; 8 bases agree with TRBD2. The receptor comes from a woman in her seventies with active COVID-19. This chain's CDR3 is CASSSGLGSDEQYF. CDR3 coding DNA: TGTGCCAGCAGCTCGGGACTAGGGTCGGACGAGCAGTACTTC.